This T cell receptor beta chain was sequenced for a study of technical replicates of blood from several donors. The CDR3 sequence is 16 residues long. The germline V gene has CDR1 SNHLY and CDR2 FYNNEI. Trimming pared 1 base from V and 6 bases from J, leaving 19 bases between. Here immunoSEQ multiplex PCR was the method, and the copy in TCRdb shows in-frame clones only, minus some. The profile covers roughly 90,000 clones, with 92% appearing a single time and about 0.24% taken by the ten largest. This TCR was sampled from a human donor in good health. Sequencing used T cells isolated from PBMCs. The V and J genes are TRBV2 and TRBJ2-7; D possibly corresponds to TRBD1 (5 bases). The CDR3 region is CASSEDWAREGSEQYF. The CDR3 coding sequence is TGTGCCAGCAGTGAAGATTGGGCCAGGGAAGGATCCGAGCAGTACTTC.